These 14 T cell receptor beta chains came from one sample sequenced in a study of blood T cells in healthy people across ages. Then a second PCR, running roughly 7 to 12 cycles, was carried out with a sample-barcoded 5' primer and a J-beta primer mix. Via MiXCR, TCRdb re-called the 5' RACE reads, giving one row per CDR3 protein. The sample contains about 600,000 distinct CDR3 sequences, around half of which appear only once. The sample taken for sequencing was blood. The receptor source for this set is a man older than 75 in good health.

V gene TRBV18 combines with J gene TRBJ2-5, with TRBD1 as a possible D gene (6 bases). The CDR3 runs 14 residues. Trimming stripped 5 bases from V and 2 bases from J, with 12 bases between. CDR1 is KGHSH, CDR2 LQKENI, per germline. The CDR3 sequence: CASSRVQGQETQYF. For the CDR3, the DNA is TGTGCCAGCTCAAGGGTCCAGGGGCAAGAGACCCAGTACTTC.

The genes are TRBV20-1 and TRBJ1-5; 7 bases align to TRBD1. The CDR3 has 17 residues. Trimming removed 0 bases from V and 7 bases from J; junction bases left unmatched: 15. The germline CDR1 and CDR2 sequences are DFQATT and SNEGSKA (reference sequence). DNA for the CDR3: TGCAGTGCTAGAGAAACGAGAACTAGGACAGGCGAACAGCCCCAGCATTTT. This encodes CSARETRTRTGEQPQHF.

The chain links TRBV2 to TRBJ2-4; D unresolved. The CDR3 is 16 amino acids. V was cut by 4 bases and J by 7 bases, with 20 bases left in between. Germline V gene sequence: CDR1 SNHLY, CDR2 FYNNEI. CDR3 in amino acids: CASSARPSSGPNIQYF. For the CDR3, the DNA is TGTGCCAGCAGTGCCCGACCGTCTAGTGGGCCCAACATTCAGTACTTC.

The sample holds a few counts of this clonotype. V usage is TRBV3-1 and J usage is TRBJ2-1; D ambiguous. The length of the CDR3 is 15 residues. CDR1 and CDR2 (germline): LGHDT, YNNKEL (reference sequence). Trimming stripped 1 base from V and 2 bases from J, with 9 bases between. CDR3 sequence (DNA): TGTGCCAGCAGCCAAGCACGAGCGCCCTACAATGAGCAGTTCTTC. Amino acid sequence: CASSQARAPYNEQFF.

This clonotype has only a few counts. This chain links TRBV21-1 with TRBJ2-5; the table's TRBD2 call for D was not verified on the DNA. TRBV21-1 is a recognized pseudogene. The CDR3 has 19 amino acids. In nucleotides, the CDR3 is TGTGCCAGCAGCAATTTGGGACAGGGCCCTAGCGGGAGAGGAGAGACCCAGTACTTC. It encodes CASSNLGQGPSGRGETQYF.

The J gene is TRBJ1-1, the V gene TRBV12-3 or TRBV12-4; D gene ambiguous. CDR3 length: 15 residues. The ends were cut back, 7 bases at V and 1 base at J, with 16 bases in the middle. As DNA, the CDR3 is TGTGCCAGCACCCCTGGAAGGGAGGCGAACACTGAAGCTTTCTTT. Translating it yields CASTPGREANTEAFF.

This clonotype was detected a few times. The J gene is TRBJ2-3, the V gene TRBV10-3, with TRBD1 identical over 7 bases. The germline V gene encodes CDR1 ENHRY and CDR2 SYGVKD. This CDR3 region has 13 residues. The junction had 3 bases not matched to a gene; V was cut back by 7 bases and J by 2 bases. The CDR3 nucleotides read TGTGCCATCACCGGGACAGACACAGATACGCAGTATTTT. This gives the protein CAITGTDTDTQYF.

V usage is TRBV20-1 and J usage is TRBJ2-3; D unresolved. The length of the CDR3 is 17 residues. V dropped 1 base and J dropped 0 bases, with 17 bases sitting between them. Germline CDR1 DFQATT, CDR2 SNEGSKA (reference sequence). The CDR3 spells CSARGPCGDPSTDTQYF. CDR3 DNA sequence: TGCAGTGCTAGAGGTCCATGTGGCGATCCTAGCACAGATACGCAGTATTTT.

V and J are TRBV21-1 and TRBJ2-4. TRBV21-1 is a pseudogene locus. This CDR3 comprises 16 residues. CDR3 amino acids: CASSKIFGIAKNIQYF. DNA of the CDR3: TGTGCCAGCAGCAAAATCTTCGGGATAGCCAAAAACATTCAGTACTTC.

V is TRBV9 and J is TRBJ1-1, with TRBD1 as a possible D gene (6 bases). V lost 3 bases and J 0 bases, leaving 12 bases between the germline ends. The germline gives CDR1 SGDLS, CDR2 YYNGEE. CDR3 size: 15 residues. CDR3 nucleotide sequence: TGTGCCAGCAGCGGGGGGACACTGATGAACACTGAAGCTTTCTTT. It yields the protein CASSGGTLMNTEAFF.

This clonotype showed up many times. The V call is TRBV20-1, the J call TRBJ2-3; D is possibly TRBD1 (5 bases). The CDR3 contains 12 residues. From germline, CDR1 is DFQATT and CDR2 SNEGSKA (reference sequence). V lost 5 bases and J lost 4, with 10 bases in between. The CDR3 DNA reads TGCAGTGCTCCTAAAGGGGCAGATACGCAGTATTTT. It translates to CSAPKGADTQYF.

This clonotype turned up a few times. The J gene is TRBJ2-7, the V gene TRBV7-9; 7 bases are shared with TRBD2. This CDR3 has 14 residues. CDR1 and CDR2 (germline): SEHNR, FQNEAQ (reference sequence). V lost 4 bases, J lost 2 bases, and 5 bases stayed unmatched. As DNA, the CDR3 is TGTGCCAGCAGCTCCGGGGGAGGGCCCTACGAGCAGTACTTC. Protein: CASSSGGGPYEQYF.

On this clonotype: One junction end disagrees with the germline gene, perhaps due to a read error. The V gene is TRBV20-1, the J gene TRBJ2-3; a possible D gene is TRBD2 (5 bases). The CDR3 contains 12 residues. Germline CDR1 is DFQATT and CDR2 is SNEGSKA (reference sequence). The CDR3 coding sequence is TGCTGTGCTAGATCCCCGGGGGATACGCAGTATTTT. Amino acid sequence: CCARSPGDTQYF.

This clonotype was found many times. The chain couples TRBV7-2 to TRBJ2-7, with a weak D call TRBD1 (6 bases). CDR3 length equals 17 residues. With 4 bases removed from V and 3 bases from J, the gap between germline ends came to 22 bases. CDR1 and CDR2 (germline): SGHTA, FQGNSA. This CDR3 reads CASSYAATGTRIYEQYF. In DNA, the CDR3 is TGTGCCAGCAGCTACGCCGCTACCGGGACAAGGATCTACGAGCAGTACTTC.